This TCR beta chain appears in the sequencing data of a study of T cells in localized non-small cell lung cancer. Study-level findings and limits: Out of the top 100 tumor clones, a median around 60 were seen in adjacent lung.

The repertoire was sequenced with immunoSEQ multiplex PCR; TCRdb's copy has only in-frame clones and lacks some. The repertoire consists of 2,500 to 3,000 clones, with about 25% occurring once and the leading ten covering 12% to 15%. In regard to this clone: Its antigen is undetermined.

The TCR was taken from a female donor aged 60 or older with stage I lung adenocarcinoma. Source: lung tumor tissue, taken before any cancer treatment.

The CDR3 reads CASSAGVATNEKLFF. The CDR3 DNA sequence: TGTGCCAGTAGTGCTGGCGTGGCAACTAATGAAAAACTGTTTTTT. The V gene is TRBV19, the J gene TRBJ1-4, with unresolved D. This CDR3 has 15 residues. V shed 5 bases and J shed 0 bases, with 10 bases lying between them. The germline gives CDR1 LNHDA, CDR2 SQIVND (reference sequence).